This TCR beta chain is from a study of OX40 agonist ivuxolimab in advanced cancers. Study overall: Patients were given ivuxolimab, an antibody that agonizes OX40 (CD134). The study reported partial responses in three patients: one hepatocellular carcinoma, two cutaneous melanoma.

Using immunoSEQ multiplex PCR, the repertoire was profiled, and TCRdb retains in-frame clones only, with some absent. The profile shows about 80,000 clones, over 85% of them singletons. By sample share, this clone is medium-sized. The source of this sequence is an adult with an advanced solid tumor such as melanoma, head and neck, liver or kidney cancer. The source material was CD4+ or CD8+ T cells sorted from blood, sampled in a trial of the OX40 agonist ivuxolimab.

CDR3 in DNA: TGTGCCAGCAGCGTAGCGCCTCGCGAGGATAACGAGCAGTACTTC. It codes for CASSVAPREDNEQYF. The V gene is TRBV9, the J gene TRBJ2-7, with no clear D. This CDR3 region has 15 residues. Germline-derived CDR1 and CDR2 are SGDLS and YYNGEE. The V gene lost 0 bases and the J gene lost 5 bases, with 15 bases spanning the gap.